These 26 T cell receptor beta chains were all obtained from the same sample, sequenced in a study of identical twins. One entry per CDR3 protein results from TCRdb running MiXCR on the 5' RACE reads. The profile shows roughly 500,000 distinct CDR3 sequences, roughly 21% of them singletons. Separately, the same data were catalogued under a study of T cells expressing NK-cell markers.

What was sequenced was CD4+ T cells sorted from blood. The receptors here all came from a woman aged 18-29 years in good health.

V is TRBV5-1 and J is TRBJ2-2, with TRBD1 matching over 8 bases. The CDR3 extends over 16 amino acids. V gave up 4 bases and J gave up 7 bases; unmatched junction bases: 12. Germline values: CDR1 SGHRS, CDR2 YFSETQ. CDR3 coding DNA: TGCGCCAGCAGCCTTTCCTGGACAGGGCTTAGCGGGGAGCTGTTTTTT. Its translation is CASSLSWTGLSGELFF.

This sequence joins TRBV2 and TRBJ1-1; the D gene is possibly TRBD1 (5 bases). Germline CDR1 SNHLY, CDR2 FYNNEI. V dropped 9 bases and J dropped 1 base, with 6 bases sitting between them. CDR3 length equals 11 residues. The CDR3 coding sequence is TGTGCCAGAGACAGGAACACTGAAGCTTTCTTT. It translates to CARDRNTEAFF.

This clonotype was counted only a few times. The V gene is TRBV6-5, the J gene TRBJ2-5, with D maybe TRBD2 (5 bases). V lost 2 bases and J 1 base, leaving 8 bases between the germline ends. Germline CDR1 and CDR2: MNHEY and SVGAGI. The CDR3 runs 14 residues. CDR3 protein: CASSYRSGQETQYF. The CDR3 coding sequence is TGTGCCAGCAGTTACAGGAGCGGCCAAGAGACCCAGTACTTC.

The chain is built from TRBV11-2 and TRBJ1-6; D not certain. This CDR3 region has 12 residues. Trimming stripped 3 bases from V and 14 bases from J, with 11 bases between. Germline-derived CDR1 and CDR2 are SGHAT and FQNNGV. The CDR3 sequence: CASSLGNWALHF. CDR3 bases: TGTGCCAGCAGCTTGGGGAATTGGGCCCTCCACTTT.

The V and J genes are TRBV29-1 and TRBJ2-7, with TRBD2 matching over 7 bases. CDR1 is SQVTM and CDR2 is ANQGSEA in the germline V gene. V lost 4 bases to trimming and J lost 7 bases; unmatched junction nucleotides: 13. CDR3 length: 14 residues. The CDR3 DNA reads TGCAGCGTTGCACCCTCTCGGAGGGAGGGGGAGCAGTACTTC. Its protein product is CSVAPSRREGEQYF.

V gene TRBV5-1 combines with J gene TRBJ2-7; D call uncertain. Trimming cost V 4 bases and J 1 base, with 9 bases left between them. CDR3 length: 13 amino acids. The germline V gene has CDR1 SGHRS and CDR2 YFSETQ. DNA of the CDR3: TGCGCCAGCAGCCGAGATACGTCCTACGAGCAGTACTTC. Protein product: CASSRDTSYEQYF.

This chain joins TRBV20-1 and TRBJ2-7; 11 nucleotides agree with TRBD1. The CDR3 has 14 residues. Germline V CDR1 and CDR2: DFQATT, SNEGSKA (reference sequence). The trim removed 3 bases at V and 4 bases at J, leaving 5 bases unmatched. This CDR3 reads CSASPGQGAYEQYF. The CDR3 DNA is TGCAGTGCTAGTCCCGGACAGGGGGCATACGAGCAGTACTTC.

This clonotype has more than one count but fewer than ten. V is TRBV9 and J is TRBJ2-3; TRBD2 is a possible D gene (5 bases). This CDR3 is built from 14 residues. The V gene lost 2 bases and the J gene lost 3 bases, with 10 bases spanning the gap. Germline-derived CDR1 and CDR2 are SGDLS and YYNGEE. In DNA, the CDR3 is TGTGCCAGCAGCGTGGAGGTCCGGACAGATACGCAGTATTTT. Its translation is CASSVEVRTDTQYF.

V gene TRBV30 combines with J gene TRBJ2-1; 15 nucleotides agree with TRBD2. Germline V gene sequence: CDR1 GTSNPN, CDR2 SVGIG (reference sequence). V trimming: 4 bases; J trimming: 7 bases; junction bases outside the gene matches: 5. The length of the CDR3 is 15 residues. The CDR3 DNA reads TGTGCCTGGAATCTAGGGACTAGCGGGAGGAATGAGCAGTTCTTC. Protein: CAWNLGTSGRNEQFF. The complete variable domain, with remaining parts taken from reference TRBV30 and TRBJ2-1, reads SQTIHQWPATLVQPVGSPLSLECTVEGTSNPNLYWYRQAAGRGLQLLFYSVGIGQISSEVPQNLSASRPQDRQFILSSKKLLLSDSGFYLCAWNLGTSGRNEQFFGPGTRLTVL.

The chain employs TRBV4-3 and TRBJ1-1, with unresolved D. V gave up 0 bases and J gave up 4 bases, with 9 bases separating them. This CDR3 has 14 residues. The germline CDR1 and CDR2 sequences are LGHNA and YSLEER. In DNA, the CDR3 is TGCGCCAGCAGCCAAGATGTGGGTCCCACTGAAGCTTTCTTT. Amino acid sequence: CASSQDVGPTEAFF.

The chain recombines TRBV20-1 with TRBJ2-7; possible D gene TRBD1, 6 bases. Germline CDR1 reads DFQATT; CDR2 reads SNEGSKA (reference sequence). CDR3 length: 13 amino acids. The ends were cut back, 3 bases at V and 4 bases at J, with 13 bases in the middle. The CDR3 protein is CSASRGQPYEQYF. The CDR3 DNA sequence: TGCAGTGCTAGTCGCGGACAGCCTTACGAGCAGTACTTC.

The chain links TRBV4-3 to TRBJ2-7, with 7 bases identical to TRBD2. V was pared by 1 base and J by 4 bases, with 19 bases of the junction left unmatched. The CDR3 extends over 19 amino acids. Germline CDR1 and CDR2: LGHNA and YSLEER. CDR3 DNA: TGCGCCAGCAGCCAAGGAGCAATAGGAGCGGGAAGGTGGTTGTACGAGCAGTACTTC. This translates into CASSQGAIGAGRWLYEQYF.

This clonotype has more than one count but fewer than ten. The genes are TRBV6-1 and TRBJ2-7, with a weak D call TRBD2 (6 bases). Per germline, CDR1 MNHNS and CDR2 SASEGT. The CDR3 has 14 amino acids. V lost 8 bases to trimming and J lost 2 bases, with 16 bases between them. The CDR3 nucleotides are TGTGCCAGCGCCTCTGGGCGGGGCGCCTACGAGCAGTACTTC. Amino acids: CASASGRGAYEQYF.

CDR3 protein: CSVEGTGGSYEQYF. CDR3 sequence (DNA): TGCAGCGTTGAAGGCACAGGGGGCTCCTACGAGCAGTACTTC. This sequence joins TRBV29-1 and TRBJ2-7; the match to TRBD1 covers 8 bases. The J segment lost 0 bases and the V segment lost 1 base, leaving 2 bases of the junction unmatched. Germline lookup yields CDR1 SQVTM and CDR2 ANQGSEA. The CDR3 extends over 14 amino acids.

This chain uses TRBV20-1 with TRBJ1-2; weak D call: TRBD1 (5 bases). Trimming cost V 1 base and J 3 bases, with 15 bases left between them. Per the germline V gene, CDR1 is DFQATT and CDR2 is SNEGSKA (reference sequence). There are 15 residues in the CDR3. Here the CDR3 reads CSARGTGRGDYGYTF. As DNA, the CDR3 is TGCAGTGCTAGAGGAACAGGTCGGGGCGACTATGGCTACACCTTC.

The CDR3 DNA is TGTGCCAGCTCAAGGGGGGTGGGAGCATCCTACAATGAGCAGTTCTTC. Translated: CASSRGVGASYNEQFF. The chain carries TRBV18 and TRBJ2-1; either TRBD1 or TRBD2 may supply D (6 bases each). V lost 5 bases and J lost 1, with 15 bases in between. Germline V gene data show CDR1 as KGHSH and CDR2 as LQKENI. The CDR3 covers 16 residues.

The chain recombines TRBV9 with TRBJ2-3; D is undetermined. Between the trimmed V and J ends, which lost 1 base and 6 bases, there was a span of 12 bases. The germline gives CDR1 SGDLS, CDR2 YYNGEE. The CDR3 is 14 amino acids. DNA of the CDR3: TGTGCCAGCAGCGTATCCCCGAACGCGGATACGCAGTATTTT. Its protein is CASSVSPNADTQYF. The full variable domain, with the rest looked up from reference TRBV9 and TRBJ2-3, is DSGVTQTPKHLITATGQRVTLRCSPRSGDLSVYWYQQSLDQGLQFLIQYYNGEERAKGNILERFSAQQFPDLHSELNLSSLELGDSALYFCASSVSPNADTQYFGPGTRLTVL.

This clonotype was seen a few times. The rearrangement links TRBV14 to TRBJ2-7, with 7 bases identical to TRBD1. This CDR3 is 12 amino acids long. V dropped 4 bases and J dropped 7; count of bases not matched to a gene: 4. Germline loops: CDR1 SGHDN, CDR2 FVKESK. CDR3: CASSRGGWEQYF. CDR3 in DNA: TGTGCCAGCAGCCGAGGGGGCTGGGAGCAGTACTTC.

This clonotype appeared a few times. The V and J genes are TRBV6-6 and TRBJ2-7; D is possibly TRBD2 (6 bases). Trimming took off 6 bases at V and 3 bases at J, with 12 bases between the two ends. This CDR3 region has 13 residues. Germline V gene sequence: CDR1 MNHNY, CDR2 SVGAGI (reference sequence). The CDR3 DNA follows: TGTGCCAGCAGGAGGGACGGGAGCTACGAGCAGTACTTC. It specifies CASRRDGSYEQYF.

The rearrangement uses TRBV12-3 or TRBV12-4 and TRBJ2-7; D gene uncertain. V lost 2 bases, J lost 3 bases, and 11 bases lay in between. CDR3 size: 14 residues. Here the CDR3 reads CASSLSGEVYEQYF. The CDR3 DNA is TGTGCCAGCAGTTTAAGTGGTGAAGTCTACGAGCAGTACTTC.

In this sample, this clonotype turned up many times. V usage is TRBV10-3 and J usage is TRBJ2-7; 7 bases are shared with TRBD2. The CDR3 consists of 18 residues. J was trimmed by 0 bases and V by 0 bases; bases with no gene match: 11. Germline loops: CDR1 ENHRY, CDR2 SYGVKD. The CDR3 sequence: CAISESASGNLPSYEQYF. Written as DNA, the CDR3 is TGTGCCATCAGTGAGTCAGCTAGCGGAAATTTGCCCTCCTACGAGCAGTACTTC.

The J gene is TRBJ2-7, the V gene TRBV10-3; D gene uncertain. Germline V gives CDR1 ENHRY, CDR2 SYGVKD. CDR3 length: 15 amino acids. Trimming took 2 bases from V and 5 from J, leaving 16 bases between them. The DNA for the CDR3 is TGTGCCATCAGTGAGGTAGTATCTTCTTCCCACGAGCAGTACTTC. Translated, it gives CAISEVVSSSHEQYF.

The chain combines TRBV20-1 with TRBJ2-5; no clear D gene. The V gene's germline CDR1 is DFQATT and CDR2 SNEGSKA (reference sequence). The CDR3 length is 16 residues. Trimming removed 0 bases from V and 2 bases from J, with 16 bases in between. CDR3 sequence (DNA): TGCAGTGCTAGAGATCCCATAGGATCCCCTCAAGAGACCCAGTACTTC. Protein sequence: CSARDPIGSPQETQYF.

This clonotype appeared many times. The gene calls are TRBV12-3 or TRBV12-4 and TRBJ1-1; 8 bases match TRBD1. The length of the CDR3 is 14 residues. With 4 bases clipped from V and 4 bases from J, the junction kept 5 bases outside the gene matches. The CDR3 protein is CASSSRDRGTEAFF. CDR3 DNA sequence: TGTGCCAGCAGTTCCCGAGACAGGGGCACTGAAGCTTTCTTT.

This clonotype has a single count. CDR3 DNA sequence: TGTGCCAGCAGTCTTATAGCTGGGACAGGGGCCACAGATACGCAGTATTTT. Translation: CASSLIAGTGATDTQYF. The V and J genes are TRBV7-6 and TRBJ2-3, with TRBD1 matching over 10 bases. The CDR3 spans 17 residues. V dropped 6 bases and J dropped 2; count of bases not matched to a gene: 11. Germline-derived CDR1 and CDR2 are SGHVS and FNYEAQ. The variable domain in full, with the rest retrieved from reference TRBV7-6 and TRBJ2-3, is GAGVSQSPRYKVTKRGQDVALRCDPISGHVSLYWYRQALGQGPEFLTYFNYEAQQDKSGLPNDRFSAERPEGSISTLTIQRTEQRDSAMYRCASSLIAGTGATDTQYFGPGTRLTVL.

The J gene is TRBJ2-1, the V gene TRBV11-2; 11 bases match TRBD2. V dropped 3 bases and J dropped 6; count of bases not matched to a gene: 7. CDR3 length: 16 residues. Germline CDR1 is SGHAT and CDR2 is FQNNGV. For the CDR3, the DNA is TGTGCCAGCAGCTTCACTCTAGCGGGAGGCTCCAATGAGCAGTTCTTC. It yields the protein CASSFTLAGGSNEQFF. Variable domain in full (rest from reference TRBV11-2 and TRBJ2-1): EAGVAQSPRYKIIEKRQSVAFWCNPISGHATLYWYQQILGQGPKLLIQFQNNGVVDDSQLPKDRFSAERLKGVDSTLKIQPAKLEDSAVYLCASSFTLAGGSNEQFFGPGTRLTVL.